Following are 8 T cell receptor beta chains from one sample sequenced in a study of cytomegalovirus exposure and HLA in healthy donors. In the PCR, 60 Vbeta and 13 Jbeta primers were used. Profiling relied on immunoSEQ multiplex PCR, and the TCRdb table lists in-frame clones only, not all of them. Among about 82,000 clones listed, around 68% were seen once. Sequences were obtained from PBMCs. The receptor source for this set is a woman aged 40-49 years in good health and CMV-seropositive.

The CDR3 DNA reads TGTGCCAGCAGCGGTCGGACAGGGTTGGGTCAAGAGACCCAGTACTTC. Its translation is CASSGRTGLGQETQYF. V usage is TRBV7-7 and J usage is TRBJ2-5; the match to TRBD1 covers 8 bases. This CDR3 has 16 amino acids. Per germline, CDR1 SSHAT and CDR2 FNYEAQ (reference sequence). Unmatched junction bases numbered 10, after V lost 5 bases and J lost 2 bases.

This clone was found a few times. The chain recombines TRBV4-3 with TRBJ1-1, with D unresolved. The V gene's germline CDR1 is LGHNA and CDR2 YSLEER. V lost 1 base, J lost 3 bases, and 12 bases lay in between. The CDR3 is made up of 15 amino acids. The CDR3 is CASSQGPPGDTEAFF. DNA for the CDR3: TGCGCCAGCAGCCAAGGGCCGCCCGGGGACACTGAAGCTTTCTTT.

This chain joins TRBV29-1 and TRBJ1-2, with TRBD1 as a possible D gene (6 bases). V lost 7 bases and J lost 4, with 10 bases in between. The CDR3 is made up of 11 amino acids. CDR1 and CDR2 (germline): SQVTM, ANQGSEA. This chain's CDR3 is CSGTDLYGYTF. The CDR3 DNA sequence: TGCAGCGGGACAGACCTCTATGGCTACACCTTC.

The V call is TRBV28, the J call TRBJ1-1; D remains unclear. The CDR3 consists of 16 residues. V lost 1 base and J 0 bases, leaving 12 bases between the germline ends. Germline V gene data show CDR1 as MDHEN and CDR2 as SYDVKM. CDR3 protein: CASSLLREGLNTEAFF. Written as DNA, the CDR3 is TGTGCCAGCAGTTTATTGCGCGAGGGATTGAACACTGAAGCTTTCTTT.

This clone was seen a handful of times. J is TRBJ2-7 and V is TRBV12-5; TRBD2 agrees at 9 bases. CDR3 length: 15 amino acids. Trimming at V came to 3 bases and at J to 1 base, leaving 4 bases not matched to a gene. Germline V lookup: CDR1 LGHNT, CDR2 FRNRAP. DNA of the CDR3: TGTGCTAGTGGTTTTATCCTAGCGGGATCCTACGAGCAGTACTTC. This sequence encodes CASGFILAGSYEQYF.

The rearrangement joins TRBV5-1 to TRBJ2-2, with 11 bases identical to TRBD1. V trimming: 3 bases; J trimming: 6 bases; junction bases outside the gene matches: 10. Per the germline V gene, CDR1 is SGHRS and CDR2 is YFSETQ. The CDR3 extends over 17 amino acids. The CDR3 DNA follows: TGCGCCAGCAGCTCCCAGGGACAGGGGGTTTCGGCCGGGGAGCTGTTTTTT. This codes for CASSSQGQGVSAGELFF.

This clone showed up just once. The chain is built from TRBV6-1 and TRBJ2-7; TRBD2 matches 12 bases. The ends lost 1 base at V and 6 bases at J; junction bases unmatched: 4. The CDR3 extends over 15 amino acids. CDR1 and CDR2 from the germline V gene are MNHNS and SASEGT. The CDR3 sequence: CASSEVTSGRSEQYF. In nucleotides, the CDR3 is TGTGCCAGCAGTGAAGTCACTAGCGGGAGGTCCGAGCAGTACTTC.

V usage is TRBV7-2 and J usage is TRBJ1-4; 7 positions match TRBD1. V lost 1 base and J lost 4; bases outside the gene matches: 3. Germline-derived CDR1 and CDR2 are SGHTA and FQGNSA. There are 15 residues in the CDR3. CDR3 sequence reads: CASSLGGQFNEKLFF. Written as DNA, the CDR3 is TGTGCCAGCAGCTTAGGGGGACAGTTTAATGAAAAACTGTTTTTT.